The present T cell receptor (beta chain) was sequenced within a study of blood T cell repertoires in COVID-19. Study as a whole: Nucleic acid was either cDNA or gDNA, and it came from T cells, B-cell-depleted T cells, or PBMCs.

Only in-frame clones appear in the TCRdb table, and some are missing; sequencing was by immunoSEQ multiplex PCR. This table has roughly 19,000 clones, approximately 88% appearing once. The trim removed 0 bases at V and 4 bases at J, leaving 17 bases unmatched. The V gene's germline CDR1 is KGHDR and CDR2 SFDVKD. The CDR3 is 21 amino acids. The chain couples TRBV24-1 to TRBJ2-1; 10 bases match TRBD2. This clonotype originated in a woman in her twenties or thirties who had recovered from COVID-19. Sequenced input: PBMCs or T cells enriched from blood (not recorded which). The CDR3 loop reads CATSDLQIASGGRLLYNEQFF. In nucleotides, the CDR3 is TGTGCCACCAGTGATTTGCAAATAGCTAGCGGGGGCCGTCTTCTTTACAATGAGCAGTTCTTC.